The source of this TCR beta chain is a study of blood T cell repertoires in COVID-19. V trimming: 6 bases; J trimming: 3 bases; junction bases outside the gene matches: 11. The germline gives CDR1 SGHNT, CDR2 YYREEE (reference sequence). The CDR3 has 15 amino acids. The table came from immunoSEQ multiplex PCR; TCRdb's copy has only in-frame clones and leaves some out. The table lists tens of thousands of clones, over 60% of them singletons. The sequenced sample consisted of peripheral blood. The gene calls are TRBV5-4 and TRBJ1-2, with TRBD1 matching 7 bases. This receptor was taken from a man in his 60s with active COVID-19. CDR3 sequence: CASTPGGWGDYGYTF. Written as DNA, the CDR3 is TGTGCCAGCACCCCAGGGGGATGGGGAGACTATGGCTACACCTTC.